The 15 T cell receptor beta chains in this list originate from one sample, sequenced in a study of CD4+ T cells in melanoma. Method: immunoSEQ multiplex PCR; TCRdb's copy keeps in-frame clones and lacks some. The sample has fewer than 15,000 clones; roughly 80% are singletons. Sequenced material: cells from a culture (not recorded whether cultured in vitro). All receptors derive from a human donor with melanoma.

This chain uses TRBV6-5 with TRBJ2-7; 8 positions agree with TRBD2. The CDR3 length is 14 residues. CDR1 is MNHEY and CDR2 is SVGAGI in the germline V gene. J was trimmed by 6 bases and V by 11 bases; bases with no gene match: 15. DNA for the CDR3: TGTGCCGGGCGAATCGGGGGGGCCGGCGGCGAGCAGTACTTC. This sequence encodes CAGRIGGAGGEQYF.

V usage is TRBV25-1 and J usage is TRBJ2-3; D tentatively fits TRBD1 or TRBD2 (6 bases each). Per germline, CDR1 MGHDK and CDR2 SYGVNS. The germline V and J ends were trimmed by 3 bases and 4 bases, with 14 bases remaining between them. The CDR3 length is 15 residues. CDR3 sequence (DNA): TGTGCCAGCAGTGACCGAGGGGGGCTGGCAGATACGCAGTATTTT. This translates into CASSDRGGLADTQYF.

The chain has TRBV4-2 and TRBJ2-1; D is unclear. The germline V gene encodes CDR1 LGHNA and CDR2 YNFKEQ. Trimming shortened V by 1 base and J by 7 bases, and 8 bases separated the two germline ends. This CDR3 is built from 13 residues. This CDR3 is CASSQVRKNEQFF. Here the CDR3 DNA reads TGTGCCAGCAGCCAAGTACGAAAGAATGAGCAGTTCTTC.

This clone has a single count. The chain joins TRBV12-5 to TRBJ2-5; either TRBD1 or TRBD2 may fit D (5 bases each). V was cut by 3 bases and J by 4 bases, with 15 bases left in between. Germline V gene data show CDR1 as LGHNT and CDR2 as FRNRAP. This CDR3 has 15 amino acids. The DNA for the CDR3 is TGTGCTAGTGGTTTTTGGGGGACGTCGGGAGAGACCCAGTACTTC. Protein sequence: CASGFWGTSGETQYF. The whole variable domain, filled in from reference TRBV12-5 and TRBJ2-5, reads DARVTQTPRHKVTEMGQEVTMRCQPILGHNTVFWYRQTMMQGLELLAYFRNRAPLDDSGMPKDRFSAEMPDATLATLKIQPSEPRDSAVYFCASGFWGTSGETQYFGPGTRLLVL.

The chain links TRBV11-2 to TRBJ2-1; D gene unclear. Germline-derived CDR1 and CDR2 are SGHAT and FQNNGV. Trimming pared 1 base from V and 2 bases from J, leaving 9 bases between. This CDR3 comprises 15 residues. The CDR3 loop reads CASSLATLTYNEQFF. CDR3 nucleotide sequence: TGTGCCAGCAGCTTAGCGACTCTAACCTACAATGAGCAGTTCTTC. Full variable domain (outside the CDR3, taken from reference TRBV11-2 and TRBJ2-1): EAGVAQSPRYKIIEKRQSVAFWCNPISGHATLYWYQQILGQGPKLLIQFQNNGVVDDSQLPKDRFSAERLKGVDSTLKIQPAKLEDSAVYLCASSLATLTYNEQFFGPGTRLTVL.

CDR3 bases: TGTGCCAGCAGCCTTCAGGGAACCCCACGAGGTGAAGCTTTCTTT. Translation gives CASSLQGTPRGEAFF. The J gene is TRBJ1-1, the V gene TRBV7-9, with D perhaps matching TRBD1 (5 bases). V was pared by 5 bases and J by 7 bases, with 20 bases between. Per germline, CDR1 SEHNR and CDR2 FQNEAQ (reference sequence). The CDR3 contains 15 residues. The variable domain in full, completed from reference TRBV7-9 and TRBJ1-1, reads DTGVSQNPRHKITKRGQNVTFRCDPISEHNRLYWYRQTLGQGPEFLTYFQNEAQLEKSRLLSDRFSAERPKGSFSTLEIQRTEQGDSAMYLCASSLQGTPRGEAFFGQGTRLTVV.

V usage is TRBV5-5 and J usage is TRBJ1-2; D is unclear. Per germline, CDR1 SGHKS and CDR2 YYEKEE (reference sequence). The CDR3 is 14 residues long. V was trimmed by 1 base and J by 1 base, leaving 8 bases between them. The CDR3 sequence: CASSLSPGNYGYTF. The DNA of the CDR3 is TGTGCCAGCAGCTTGTCCCCAGGTAACTATGGCTACACCTTC.

The rearrangement joins TRBV27 to TRBJ2-3, with 13 bases aligning to TRBD2. Germline CDR1 is MNHEY and CDR2 is SMNVEV (reference sequence). The V and J ends lost 6 bases and 2 bases, in that order; junction bases with no gene match: 8. This CDR3 contains 17 residues. Here the CDR3 reads CASSPRLAGGTTDTQYF. In DNA, the CDR3 is TGTGCCAGCAGCCCTCGACTAGCGGGGGGAACCACAGATACGCAGTATTTT.

This clone was picked up one time. The chain uses TRBV5-1 and TRBJ2-2, with a weak D call TRBD2 (7 bases). The germline V gene has CDR1 SGHRS and CDR2 YFSETQ. The CDR3 has 16 amino acids. The ends were cut back, 4 bases at V and 8 bases at J, with 21 bases in the middle. In DNA, the CDR3 is TGCGCCAGCAGCCCAGGACGCGGGGGCGCTAGAGGGGAGCTGTTTTTT. It encodes CASSPGRGGARGELFF.

The rearrangement links TRBV4-2 to TRBJ2-7, with 7 bases lining up with TRBD1. The V gene end was trimmed by 4 bases and the J gene end by 7 bases; junction bases not matched to a gene: 10. CDR1 and CDR2 from the germline V gene are LGHNA and YNFKEQ. This CDR3 spans 14 amino acids. This chain's CDR3 is CASSRLGQRGEQYF. The CDR3 DNA is TGTGCCAGCAGCCGCCTGGGACAGCGCGGAGAGCAGTACTTC.

This chain uses TRBV4-2 with TRBJ1-2, with no clear D. The germline CDR1 and CDR2 sequences are LGHNA and YNFKEQ. Trimming cost V 1 base and J 2 bases, with 11 bases left between them. There are 15 residues in the CDR3. The CDR3 coding sequence is TGTGCCAGCAGCCAAGTGCCCACCAGAAACTATGGCTACACCTTC. It yields the protein CASSQVPTRNYGYTF.

The gene calls are TRBV4-1 and TRBJ2-3; 8 bases agree with TRBD2. Trimming took 0 bases from V and 4 from J; bases not matched to a gene: 6. This CDR3 has 16 residues. The germline gives CDR1 MGHRA, CDR2 YSYEKL. The CDR3 nucleotides read TGCGCCAGCAGCCAAGAGAGCGGGGGCAGTCCAGATACGCAGTATTTT. Its protein product is CASSQESGGSPDTQYF.

CDR3 coding DNA: TGCGCCAGCAGCTTGGGTGCTAGAGGCACAGATACGCAGTATTTT. Encoded protein: CASSLGARGTDTQYF. The chain recombines TRBV5-1 with TRBJ2-3; unclear D gene. The CDR3 is 15 residues long. V was pared by 0 bases and J by 1 base, with 9 bases between. Germline CDR1 and CDR2: SGHRS and YFSETQ. Together with reference TRBV5-1 and TRBJ2-3, the CDR3 gives the full variable domain: KAGVTQTPRYLIKTRGQQVTLSCSPISGHRSVSWYQQTPGQGLQFLFEYFSETQRNKGNFPGRFSGRQFSNSRSEMNVSTLELGDSALYLCASSLGARGTDTQYFGPGTRLTVL.

This clone was observed a single time. This chain uses TRBV5-6 with TRBJ1-3; D unresolved. The germline gives CDR1 SGHDT, CDR2 YYEEEE. Trimming removed 1 base at V and 0 bases at J, with 8 bases between. CDR3 size: 15 residues. The DNA for the CDR3 is TGTGCCAGCAGCTTGAAGGGTTACTCTGGAAACACCATATATTTT. Translating gives CASSLKGYSGNTIYF.

The gene calls are TRBV7-2 and TRBJ1-3, with D unresolved. CDR1 SGHTA and CDR2 FQGNSA come from the germline V gene. V lost 3 bases and J 0 bases, leaving 6 bases between the germline ends. The CDR3 totals 14 residues. The CDR3 DNA reads TGTGCCAGCAGCTTTATCCCCTCTGGAAACACCATATATTTT. The encoded protein is CASSFIPSGNTIYF.